These 3 T cell receptor beta chains were sequenced from one sample in a study of vaccination and CD4 T cells after COVID-19. Cultured CD4+ T cells had their DNA profiled by the Oncomine TCR Beta short-read assay. TCRdb reprocessed the PCR reads with MiXCR, giving one entry per CDR3 protein. The table has several thousand distinct CDR3 sequences, approximately 35% seen once; the top ten hold around 38%. No antigens are known for them. Specified treatment: approximately 11-day PBMC culture with coronavirus spike peptide pools or control peptides (ViraFEST assay). CD4+ T cells that came from the unexposed donor were collected before the COVID-19 pandemic (2011-2018). The sample taken for sequencing was CD4+ T cells from blood, cultured in vitro. The receptors shown here come from a human donor in good health.

CDR3 coding DNA: TGCAGCGCCGGCCAGGCTATCGAAAAACTGTTTTTT. The encoded protein is CSAGQAIEKLFF. This chain connects TRBV20-1 to TRBJ1-4, with no clear D. Germline CDR1 is DFQATT and CDR2 is SNEGSKA (reference sequence). The CDR3 has 12 amino acids.

The CDR3 sequence is CASSERGNSPLHF. In nucleotides, the CDR3 is TGTGCCAGCAGCGAGCGGGGCAATTCACCCCTCCACTTT. The chain employs TRBV6-1 and TRBJ1-6; D is possibly TRBD1 (5 bases). CDR1 is MNHNS, CDR2 SASEGT, per germline. The length of the CDR3 is 13 residues. Trimming removed 6 bases at V and 7 bases at J, with 10 bases between.

This clonotype was seen only a few times. The chain employs TRBV7-9 and TRBJ1-1; D is possibly TRBD1 (5 bases). This CDR3 comprises 16 residues. V was pared by 1 base and J by 6 bases, with 18 bases between. Germline CDR1 SEHNR, CDR2 FQNEAQ (reference sequence). The CDR3 reads CASSLEYGSWGAEAFF. In DNA, the CDR3 is TGTGCCAGCAGCTTAGAGTACGGCTCATGGGGGGCTGAAGCTTTCTTT.